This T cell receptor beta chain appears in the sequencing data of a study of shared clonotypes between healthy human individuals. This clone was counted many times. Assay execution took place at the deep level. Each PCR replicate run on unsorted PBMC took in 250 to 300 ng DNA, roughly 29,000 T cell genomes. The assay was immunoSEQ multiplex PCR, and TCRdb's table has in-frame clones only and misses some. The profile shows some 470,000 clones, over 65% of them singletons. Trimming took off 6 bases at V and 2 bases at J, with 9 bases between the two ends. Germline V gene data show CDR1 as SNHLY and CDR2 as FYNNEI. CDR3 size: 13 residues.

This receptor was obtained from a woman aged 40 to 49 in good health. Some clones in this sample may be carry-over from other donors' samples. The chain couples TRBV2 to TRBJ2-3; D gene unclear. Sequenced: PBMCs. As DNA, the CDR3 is TGTGCCAGCAGCACGGGTGCCACAGATACGCAGTATTTT. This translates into CASSTGATDTQYF. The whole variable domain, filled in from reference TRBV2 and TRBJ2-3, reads EPEVTQTPSHQVTQMGQEVILRCVPISNHLYFYWYRQILGQKVEFLVSFYNNEISEKSEIFDDQFSVERPDGSNFTLKIRSTKLEDSAMYFCASSTGATDTQYFGPGTRLTVL.